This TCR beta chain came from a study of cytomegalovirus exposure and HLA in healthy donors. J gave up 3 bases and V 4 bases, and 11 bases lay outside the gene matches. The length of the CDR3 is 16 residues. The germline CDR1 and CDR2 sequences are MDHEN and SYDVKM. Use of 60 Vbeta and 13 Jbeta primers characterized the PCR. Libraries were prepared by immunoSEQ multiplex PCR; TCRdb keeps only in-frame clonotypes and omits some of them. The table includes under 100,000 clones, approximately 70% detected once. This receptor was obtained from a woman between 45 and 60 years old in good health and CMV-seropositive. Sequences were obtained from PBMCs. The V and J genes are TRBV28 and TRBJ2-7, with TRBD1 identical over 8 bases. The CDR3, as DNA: TGTGCCAGCAGTTCCAACCCCGTTGACAGGGGCTACGAGCAGTACTTC. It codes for CASSSNPVDRGYEQYF.